Listed below are T cell receptor beta chains from one sample, sequenced in a study of early T cells in non-severe SARS-CoV-2 infection. MiXCR, applied by TCRdb to the 5' RACE reads, yields one record per CDR3 protein. The sample has fewer than 80,000 distinct CDR3 sequences, about 12% seen once. Sequences were derived from whole blood, sampled at baseline. The receptor set was obtained from an adult who was a healthcare worker with PCR-confirmed SARS-CoV-2 infection or an uninfected control (not recorded which). The donor label of this sample is uncertain. The CDR3 runs from the conserved cysteine through the conserved F or W. A D gene is named only where the DNA matches it firmly. Only some rows state a clone size, as once, few, many or a class for expanded clones.

CDR3: CASWTGNTEAFF
DNA: TGTGCCAGCTGGACAGGCAACACTGAAGCTTTCTTT
size: few
J: TRBJ1-1
V: TRBV6-1
D: TRBD1

CDR3: CASSKLDRVTEAFF
DNA: TGTGCCAGCAGCAAACTCGATCGGGTCACTGAAGCTTTCTTT
size: few
J: TRBJ1-1
V: TRBV6-1
D: -

CDR3: CSTGTPGSYNEQFF
DNA: TGCAGCACAGGAACCCCGGGATCCTACAATGAGCAGTTCTTC
size: many
J: TRBJ2-1
V: TRBV29-1
D: -

CDR3: CASSKKQGRYGYTF
DNA: TGTGCCAGCAGCAAAAAACAGGGGCGGTATGGCTACACCTTC
size: many
J: TRBJ1-2
V: TRBV7-2
D: TRBD1

CDR3: CASSARGDYGYTF
DNA: TGTGCCAGCAGTGCCAGGGGAGACTATGGCTACACCTTC
size: -
J: TRBJ1-2
V: TRBV2
D: -

CDR3: CASSPEGLATGELFF
DNA: TGCGCCAGCAGCCCCGAGGGACTAGCGACCGGGGAGCTGTTTTTT
size: few
J: TRBJ2-2
V: TRBV5-1
D: TRBD2

CDR3: CSAREQANTEAFF
DNA: TGCAGCGCGAGGGAACAAGCGAACACTGAAGCTTTCTTT
size: many
J: TRBJ1-1
V: TRBV29-1
D: -

CDR3: CASSLAAVAQETQYF
DNA: TGCGCCAGCAGCTTGGCCGCGGTAGCTCAAGAGACCCAGTACTTC
size: few
J: TRBJ2-5
V: TRBV5-1
D: -

CDR3: CASSLPPGSTDTQYF
DNA: TGTGCCAGCAGCCTCCCCCCCGGGTCCACAGATACGCAGTATTTT
size: few
J: TRBJ2-3
V: TRBV3-1
D: -

CDR3: CATYSSTGELFF
DNA: TGTGCCACCTACTCGAGCACCGGGGAGCTGTTTTTT
size: few
J: TRBJ2-2
V: TRBV11-2
D: -

CDR3: CASSLARQGTEAFF
DNA: TGTGCCAGCAGCTTAGCTCGACAGGGCACTGAAGCTTTCTTT
size: many
J: TRBJ1-1
V: TRBV7-9
D: TRBD1

CDR3: CASRSIGPESSYNEQFF
DNA: TGTGCCAGCAGGTCTATAGGGCCTGAGAGCTCCTACAATGAGCAGTTCTTC
size: many
J: TRBJ2-1
V: TRBV28
D: -

CDR3: CASSAGGRTGELFF
DNA: TGTGCCAGCTCGGCAGGGGGCAGGACCGGGGAGCTGTTTTTT
size: many
J: TRBJ2-2
V: TRBV18
D: TRBD1

CDR3: CASSVADTQYF
DNA: TGTGCCAGCAGTGTGGCAGATACGCAGTATTTT
size: few
J: TRBJ2-3
V: TRBV2
D: -

CDR3: CASSQGTGGTKSETQYF
DNA: TGCGCCAGCAGCCAGGGGACAGGGGGAACCAAGTCAGAGACCCAGTACTTC
size: -
J: TRBJ2-5
V: TRBV4-1
D: TRBD1

CDR3: CASSFSDRGRFGELFF
DNA: TGTGCCAGCAGTTTTTCTGATAGGGGGCGATTCGGGGAGCTGTTTTTT
size: -
J: TRBJ2-2
V: TRBV12-3/TRBV12-4
D: TRBD1

CDR3: CSARFYLARYNEQFF
DNA: TGCAGTGCTAGGTTCTACTTGGCCAGGTACAATGAGCAGTTCTTC
size: -
J: TRBJ2-1
V: TRBV20-1
D: -

CDR3: CASSLRQQNTEAFF
DNA: TGTGCCAGCAGCTTGAGACAGCAGAACACTGAAGCTTTCTTT
size: -
J: TRBJ1-1
V: TRBV5-6
D: -

CDR3: CASSRSGDTQYF
DNA: TGTGCCAGCTCTCGAAGCGGAGATACGCAGTATTTT
size: -
J: TRBJ2-3
V: TRBV18
D: -

CDR3: CASSSARQQGSYEQFF
DNA: TGTGCCAGCTCATCGGCGAGACAACAGGGGTCCTATGAGCAGTTCTTC
size: -
J: TRBJ2-1
V: TRBV18
D: TRBD1

CDR3: CASSPRRDTDTQYF
DNA: TGTGCCAGCAGTCCACGCAGGGACACAGATACGCAGTATTTT
size: -
J: TRBJ2-3
V: TRBV2
D: -

CDR3: CASSLVTVITDTQYF
DNA: TGCGCCAGCAGCTTGGTGACAGTGATCACAGATACGCAGTATTTT
size: few
J: TRBJ2-3
V: TRBV5-1
D: -

CDR3: CASSPKQGPSGNTIYF
DNA: TGTGCCAGCTCACCAAAACAGGGGCCTTCAGGAAACACCATATATTTT
size: few
J: TRBJ1-3
V: TRBV18
D: TRBD1

CDR3: CASSLVTGNTEAFF
DNA: TGCGCCAGCAGCTTGGTTACCGGGAACACTGAAGCTTTCTTT
size: -
J: TRBJ1-1
V: TRBV5-1
D: -

CDR3: CASSFSGAYNEQFF
DNA: TGTGCCAGCAGCTTTAGCGGTGCCTACAATGAGCAGTTCTTC
size: many
J: TRBJ2-1
V: TRBV11-2
D: -

CDR3: CAISDWQVKPEAFF
DNA: TGTGCCATCAGTGACTGGCAGGTGAAGCCTGAAGCTTTCTTT
size: many
J: TRBJ1-1
V: TRBV10-3
D: -

CDR3: CASSSTGTRGNQPQHF
DNA: TGTGCCAGCAGCTCAACAGGGACAAGGGGGAATCAGCCCCAGCATTTT
size: many
J: TRBJ1-5
V: TRBV7-2
D: -

CDR3: CASSRDRINYGYTF
DNA: TGTGCCAGCAGTCGAGACAGGATTAACTATGGCTACACCTTC
size: -
J: TRBJ1-2
V: TRBV12-3/TRBV12-4
D: -

CDR3: CASSQVGSYGYTF
DNA: TGTGCCAGCAGCCAAGTGGGCAGCTATGGCTACACCTTC
size: -
J: TRBJ1-2
V: TRBV3-1
D: -

CDR3: CSAYTQSRDRNEKLFF
DNA: TGCAGTGCCTACACCCAATCGCGGGACAGAAATGAAAAACTGTTTTTT
size: -
J: TRBJ1-4
V: TRBV20-1
D: TRBD1

CDR3: CASSPPTPGGTGELFF
DNA: TGTGCCAGCAGCCCTCCGACACCGGGGGGCACCGGGGAGCTGTTTTTT
size: few
J: TRBJ2-2
V: TRBV3-1
D: TRBD2

CDR3: CSARQGSEKLFF
DNA: TGCAGTGCTAGACAGGGGAGTGAAAAACTGTTTTTT
size: -
J: TRBJ1-4
V: TRBV20-1
D: -

CDR3: CASSLEPMNTEAFF
DNA: TGCGCCAGCAGCTTGGAACCCATGAACACTGAAGCTTTCTTT
size: -
J: TRBJ1-1
V: TRBV5-1
D: -